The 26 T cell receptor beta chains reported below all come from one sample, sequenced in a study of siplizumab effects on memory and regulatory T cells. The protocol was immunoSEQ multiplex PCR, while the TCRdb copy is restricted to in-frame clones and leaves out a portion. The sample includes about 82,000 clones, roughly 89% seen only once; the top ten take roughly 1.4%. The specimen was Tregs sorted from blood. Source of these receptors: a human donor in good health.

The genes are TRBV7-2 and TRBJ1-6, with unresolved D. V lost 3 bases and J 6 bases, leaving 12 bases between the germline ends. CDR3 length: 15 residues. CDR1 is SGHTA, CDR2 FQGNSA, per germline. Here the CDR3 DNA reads TGTGCCAGCAGCTTGGCTGGCAGGCCTAATTCACCCCTCCACTTT. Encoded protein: CASSLAGRPNSPLHF.

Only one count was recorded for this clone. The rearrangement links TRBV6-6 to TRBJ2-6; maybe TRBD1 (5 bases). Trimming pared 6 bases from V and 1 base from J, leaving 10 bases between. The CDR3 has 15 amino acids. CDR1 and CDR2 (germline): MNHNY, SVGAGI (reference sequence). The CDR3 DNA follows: TGTGCCAGCAGACCCGACAGTTCTGGGGCCAACGTCCTGACTTTC. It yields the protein CASRPDSSGANVLTF.

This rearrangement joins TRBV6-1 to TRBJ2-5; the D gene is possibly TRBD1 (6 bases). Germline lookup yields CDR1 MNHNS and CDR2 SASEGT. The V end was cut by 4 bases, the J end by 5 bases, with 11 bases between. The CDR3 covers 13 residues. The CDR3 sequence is CASSAGDLETQYF. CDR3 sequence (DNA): TGTGCCAGCAGTGCAGGGGATTTGGAGACCCAGTACTTC.

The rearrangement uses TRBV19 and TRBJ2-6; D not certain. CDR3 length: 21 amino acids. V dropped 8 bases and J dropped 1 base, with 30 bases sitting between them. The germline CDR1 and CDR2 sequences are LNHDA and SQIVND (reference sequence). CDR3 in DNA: TGTGCCAGTCCTTCACTCCGTTTCACACTCGAACGACCGTCTGGGGCCAACGTCCTGACTTTC. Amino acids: CASPSLRFTLERPSGANVLTF.

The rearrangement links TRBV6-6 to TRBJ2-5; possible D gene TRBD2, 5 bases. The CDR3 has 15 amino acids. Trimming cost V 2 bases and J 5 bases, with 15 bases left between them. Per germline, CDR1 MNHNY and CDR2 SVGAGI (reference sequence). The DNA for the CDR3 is TGTGCCAGCAGTTACCTAGCAATACGCGGGGAGACCCAGTACTTC. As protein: CASSYLAIRGETQYF.

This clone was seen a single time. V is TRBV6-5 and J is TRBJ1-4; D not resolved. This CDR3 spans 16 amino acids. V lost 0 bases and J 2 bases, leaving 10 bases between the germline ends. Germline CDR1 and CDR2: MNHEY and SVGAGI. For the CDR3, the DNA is TGTGCCAGCAGTTACTCCGGGAGTCGGACTAATGAAAAACTGTTTTTT. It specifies CASSYSGSRTNEKLFF.

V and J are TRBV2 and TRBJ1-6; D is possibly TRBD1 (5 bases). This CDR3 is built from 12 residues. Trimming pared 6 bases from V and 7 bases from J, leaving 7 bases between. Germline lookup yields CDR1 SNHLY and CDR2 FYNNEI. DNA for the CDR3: TGTGCCAGCAGGAGACAGAATTCACCCCTCCACTTT. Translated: CASRRQNSPLHF.

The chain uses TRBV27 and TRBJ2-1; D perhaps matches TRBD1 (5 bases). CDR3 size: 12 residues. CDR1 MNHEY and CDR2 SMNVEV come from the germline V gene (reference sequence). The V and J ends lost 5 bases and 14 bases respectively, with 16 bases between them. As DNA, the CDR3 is TGTGCCAGCAGTCAGCAGGGATTCAAGGAGTTCTTC. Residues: CASSQQGFKEFF.

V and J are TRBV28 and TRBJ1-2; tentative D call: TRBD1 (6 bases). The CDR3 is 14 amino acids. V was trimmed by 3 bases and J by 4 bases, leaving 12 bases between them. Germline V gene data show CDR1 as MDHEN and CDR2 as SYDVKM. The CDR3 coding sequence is TGTGCCAGCAGTTTCTCAGGGGCGTCCTATGGCTACACCTTC. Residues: CASSFSGASYGYTF.

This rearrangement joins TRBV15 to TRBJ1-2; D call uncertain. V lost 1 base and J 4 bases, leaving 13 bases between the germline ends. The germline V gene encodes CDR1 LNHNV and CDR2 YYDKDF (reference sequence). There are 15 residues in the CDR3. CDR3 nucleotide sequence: TGTGCCACCAGCAGAGTCGTCAAGACTCCCTATGGCTACACCTTC. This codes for CATSRVVKTPYGYTF.

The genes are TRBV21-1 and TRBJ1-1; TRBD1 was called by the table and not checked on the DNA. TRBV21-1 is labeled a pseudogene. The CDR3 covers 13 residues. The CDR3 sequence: CASSNGQGNLAFF. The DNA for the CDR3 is TGTGCCAGCAGCAACGGACAGGGGAATTTGGCTTTCTTT.

The CDR3 is CASSFPGQGYGYTF. In nucleotides, the CDR3 is TGCGCCAGCAGCTTTCCAGGACAGGGCTATGGCTACACCTTC. The chain links TRBV5-1 to TRBJ1-2, with 8 bases matching TRBD1. Germline V gene lookup returns CDR1 SGHRS and CDR2 YFSETQ. This CDR3 region has 14 residues. The junction had 4 bases not matched to a gene; V was cut back by 2 bases and J by 4 bases.

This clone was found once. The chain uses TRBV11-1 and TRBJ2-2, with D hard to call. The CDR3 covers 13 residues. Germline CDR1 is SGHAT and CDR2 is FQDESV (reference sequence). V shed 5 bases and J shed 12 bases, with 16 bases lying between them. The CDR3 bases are TGTGCCAGCAGCCCTTCGGTCCGCCCAAAGCTGTTTTTT. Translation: CASSPSVRPKLFF.

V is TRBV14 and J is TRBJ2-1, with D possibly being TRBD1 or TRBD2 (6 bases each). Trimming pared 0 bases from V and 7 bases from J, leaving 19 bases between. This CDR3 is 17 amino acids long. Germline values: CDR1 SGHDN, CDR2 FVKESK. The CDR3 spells CASSQDRRGAVSNEQFF. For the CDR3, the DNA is TGTGCCAGCAGCCAAGATCGGAGGGGGGCTGTATCAAATGAGCAGTTCTTC.

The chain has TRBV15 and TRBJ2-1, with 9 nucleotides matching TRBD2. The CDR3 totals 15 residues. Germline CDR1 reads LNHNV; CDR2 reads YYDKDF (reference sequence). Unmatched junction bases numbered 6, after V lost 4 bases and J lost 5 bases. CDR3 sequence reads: CATSKAGGGHNEQFF. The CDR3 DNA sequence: TGTGCCACCAGCAAGGCGGGGGGGGGTCACAATGAGCAGTTCTTC.

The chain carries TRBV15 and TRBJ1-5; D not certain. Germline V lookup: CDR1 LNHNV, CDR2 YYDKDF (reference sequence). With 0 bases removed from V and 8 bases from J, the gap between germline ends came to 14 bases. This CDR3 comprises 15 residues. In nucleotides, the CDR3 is TGTGCCACCAGCAGAGATCAGGCCAACGGGGAGCCCCAGCATTTT. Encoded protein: CATSRDQANGEPQHF.

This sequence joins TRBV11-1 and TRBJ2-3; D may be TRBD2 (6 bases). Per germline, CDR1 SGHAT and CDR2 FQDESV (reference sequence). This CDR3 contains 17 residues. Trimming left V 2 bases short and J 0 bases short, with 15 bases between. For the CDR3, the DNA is TGTGCCAGCAGCTTATTCGGGCAGGCGGGGAGCACAGATACGCAGTATTTT. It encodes CASSLFGQAGSTDTQYF.

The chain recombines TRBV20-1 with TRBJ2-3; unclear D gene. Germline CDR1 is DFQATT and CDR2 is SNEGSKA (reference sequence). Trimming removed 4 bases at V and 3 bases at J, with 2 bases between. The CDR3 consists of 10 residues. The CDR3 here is CSAITDTQYF. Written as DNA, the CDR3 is TGCAGTGCTATAACAGATACGCAGTATTTT.

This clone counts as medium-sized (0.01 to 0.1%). CDR3 protein: CASSLGTGTGELFF. The CDR3 DNA reads TGCGCCAGCAGCTTGGGCACTGGTACCGGGGAGCTGTTTTTT. The chain links TRBV5-1 to TRBJ2-2; D not certain. This CDR3 comprises 14 residues. With 0 bases removed from V and 5 bases from J, the gap between germline ends came to 8 bases. The germline V gene encodes CDR1 SGHRS and CDR2 YFSETQ.

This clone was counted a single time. CDR3 sequence: CASSLPLGGIVYEQFF. DNA for the CDR3: TGTGCCAGTAGTCTCCCCTTGGGGGGGATCGTCTATGAGCAGTTCTTC. This chain connects TRBV19 to TRBJ2-1; 7 positions agree with TRBD2. The CDR3 sequence is 16 residues long. CDR1 is LNHDA, CDR2 SQIVND, per germline (reference sequence). The V segment lost 5 bases and the J segment 8 bases; nucleotides outside the gene matches: 15.

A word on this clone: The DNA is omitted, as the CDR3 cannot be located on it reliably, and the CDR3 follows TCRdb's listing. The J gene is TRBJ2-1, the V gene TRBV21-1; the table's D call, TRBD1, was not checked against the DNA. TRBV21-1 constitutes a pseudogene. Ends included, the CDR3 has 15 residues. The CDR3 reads CASSKVAGGNNEQFF.

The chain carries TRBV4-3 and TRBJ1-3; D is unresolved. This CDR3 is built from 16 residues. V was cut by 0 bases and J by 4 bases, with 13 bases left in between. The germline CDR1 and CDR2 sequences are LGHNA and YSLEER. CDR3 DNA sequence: TGCGCCAGCAGCCAAGACGTGGTCTCCCTCGGAAACACCATATATTTT. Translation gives CASSQDVVSLGNTIYF.

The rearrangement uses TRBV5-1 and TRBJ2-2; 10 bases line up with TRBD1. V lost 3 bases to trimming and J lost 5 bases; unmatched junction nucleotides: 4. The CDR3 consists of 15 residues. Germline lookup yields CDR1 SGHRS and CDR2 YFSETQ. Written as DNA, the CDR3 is TGCGCCAGCAGCTCGGACAGGGGGTTGACCGGGGAGCTGTTTTTT. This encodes CASSSDRGLTGELFF.

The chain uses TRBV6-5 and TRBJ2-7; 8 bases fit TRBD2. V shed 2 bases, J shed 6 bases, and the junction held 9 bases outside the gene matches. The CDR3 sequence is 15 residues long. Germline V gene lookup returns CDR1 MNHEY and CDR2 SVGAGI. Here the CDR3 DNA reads TGTGCCAGCAGTTACATCTCGGGGGGGGTCGGCGAGCAGTACTTC. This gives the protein CASSYISGGVGEQYF.

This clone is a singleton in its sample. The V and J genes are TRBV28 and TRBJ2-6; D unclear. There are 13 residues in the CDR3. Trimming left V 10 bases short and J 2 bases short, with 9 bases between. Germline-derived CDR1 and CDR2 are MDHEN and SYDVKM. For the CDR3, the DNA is TGTGCCACCTGGCGGACTGGGGCCAACGTCCTGACTTTC. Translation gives CATWRTGANVLTF. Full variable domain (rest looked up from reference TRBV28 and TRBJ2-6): DVKVTQSSRYLVKRTGEKVFLECVQDMDHENMFWYRQDPGLGLRLIYFSYDVKMKEKGDIPEGYSVSREKKERFSLILESASTNQTSMYLCATWRTGANVLTFGAGSRLTVL.

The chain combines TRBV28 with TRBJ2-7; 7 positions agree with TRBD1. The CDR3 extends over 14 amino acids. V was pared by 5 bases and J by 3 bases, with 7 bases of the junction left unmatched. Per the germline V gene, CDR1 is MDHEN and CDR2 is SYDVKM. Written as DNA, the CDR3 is TGTGCCAGCAGTATCCGACAGGGCAACTACGAGCAGTACTTC. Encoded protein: CASSIRQGNYEQYF.